Listed below are T cell receptor beta chains from one sample, sequenced in a study of radiation and T cells in renal cell carcinoma. Generated by immunoSEQ multiplex PCR, the TCRdb table keeps only in-frame clones and is missing some. In the table there are about 95,000 clones, 70% to 90% of which are singletons. The sequencing used blood, collected from a patient whose treatment included radiotherapy and nephrectomy. These receptors originate from a man aged 45-65 years with renal cell carcinoma. Both conserved end residues are trimmed from each CDR3.

v_call	j_call	cdr3_aa
TRBV2	TRBJ2-2	ASSVAGVATGELF
TRBV6-5	TRBJ2-3	ASSSGQGASNRQY
TRBV6-5	TRBJ2-7	ASNHQGSYEQY
TRBV6-5	TRBJ1-3	ASRQQPVSGNTIY
TRBV16	TRBJ1-2	ASSLQTGNGYT
TRBV7-3	TRBJ2-1	ASSYPGANEQF
TRBV5-4	TRBJ1-1	ASSLPRTEAF
TRBV7-2	TRBJ2-5	ASSLARVGTAKETQY
TRBV2	TRBJ2-5	ASSFSQETQY
TRBV5-1	TRBJ2-1	ASSEGTSNEQF
TRBV4-3	TRBJ2-5	ASSQDLWDSPKEQY
TRBV5-4	TRBJ2-1	ASSKRDGEQF
TRBV5-1	TRBJ2-5	ASGDRGGETQY
TRBV5-1	TRBJ2-2	ASSLQGGPNTGELF
TRBV4-1	TRBJ1-1	ASSQRGKGTEAF
TRBV27	TRBJ2-1	ASKTGANEQF
TRBV7-2	TRBJ2-7	TSSPHQSGSGYEQY
TRBV2	TRBJ2-1	ASTSGNRYNEQF
TRBV7-9	TRBJ2-1	ASDRVYNEQF
TRBV18	TRBJ1-1	ASSPRETEAF
TRBV30	TRBJ2-7	AWSRGGIYEQY
TRBV30	TRBJ2-2	AWAGHHTGELF
TRBV11-2	TRBJ2-3	ASSPPRGLAGSQDTQY
TRBV19	TRBJ2-7	ASSTGTGTYEQY
TRBV19	TRBJ2-7	ASSSSTGGYEQY
TRBV5-1	TRBJ2-1	ASSFAQGGLYNEQF
TRBV7-2	TRBJ2-7	ASRPGQSYEQY
TRBV27	TRBJ2-7	ASSYRHLAGTYEQY